This T cell receptor (beta chain) was captured in a study of T cell repertoires in cytomegalovirus infection. Whole-study context: Both recently identified HLA-C-restricted and well-studied HLA-B-restricted CMV epitopes were used in the study. CMV infection plus the matching HLA type was flagged by public TCR beta signatures. General study points: HLA-C-restricted CMV-specific TCR beta clonotypes prevailed in the ex vivo response. Summed public TCR beta family frequency identified CMV carriers bearing the relevant HLA.

As regards this clonotype: The antigen is not known.

This CDR3 is built from 15 residues. Trimming shortened V by 4 bases and J by 1 base, and 10 bases separated the two germline ends. Germline V gene lookup returns CDR1 LNHNV and CDR2 YYDKDF (reference sequence). From the reads, TCRdb called clonotypes with MiXCR, one entry per CDR3 protein. There are 650,000 to 900,000 distinct CDR3 sequences in the sample; about 28% occur only once, and 13% lies in the top ten. The sequencing here drew on cultured CD8+ T cells from PBMCs, taken from culture after CMV antigen stimulation. The source of this sequence is a human donor in good health (CMV status not recorded). Some clones in this sample may be carry-over from other donors' samples. V gene TRBV15 combines with J gene TRBJ1-4; D not certain. CDR3 coding DNA: TGTGCCACCAGCACCTCAGGCCGAACTAATGAAAAACTGTTTTTT. Protein sequence: CATSTSGRTNEKLFF. Full variable domain (remainder filled in from reference TRBV15 and TRBJ1-4): DAMVIQNPRYQVTQFGKPVTLSCSQTLNHNVMYWYQQKSSQAPKLLFHYYDKDFNNEADTPDNFQSRRPNTSFCFLDIRSPGLGDTAMYLCATSTSGRTNEKLFFGSGTQLSVL.